In this sample, the clone carrying this T cell receptor (beta chain) turned up many times. The source material, RNA transcripts, was used to amplify TCR beta CDR3 regions. The study used the HTBI primer set for a first-round RT-PCR of the TCR CDR3. Using its own MiXCR run on the multiplex PCR reads, TCRdb lists one record per CDR3 protein. This sample yields a few hundred thousand distinct CDR3 sequences, of which 15% are seen a single time; under 35% belongs to the top ten. V was cut by 2 bases and J by 7 bases, with 9 bases left in between. In germline, CDR1 is SGHTA, CDR2 FQGNSA. The CDR3 totals 13 residues. The sample belongs to a study of T cells in Graves' hyperthyroidism and ophthalmopathy.

The rearrangement links TRBV7-2 to TRBJ2-4; D not certain. The TCR comes from a woman between 50 and 59 years old with Graves' hyperthyroidism that later progressed to Graves' ophthalmopathy. The material sequenced was blood. CDR3 sequence (DNA): TGTGCCAGCAGCTTAAATTTGGTGAACATTCAGTACTTC. Residues: CASSLNLVNIQYF.